A single sample gave rise to the 30 T cell receptor beta chains below, sequenced in a study of Graves' ophthalmopathy and Graves' hyperthyroidism. Amplification from RNA transcripts yielded the TCR beta CDR3 regions. Following a first-round RT-PCR that used HTBI primers, a second-round multiplex PCR was carried out. TCRdb ran MiXCR on the multiplex PCR reads and lists one entry per CDR3 protein. Counted here are about 500,000 distinct CDR3 sequences, approximately 14% occurring once; the ten biggest clones make up approximately 9.8%. Sequencing was done on a sample of blood. The receptors were gathered from a woman younger than 45 with Graves' ophthalmopathy.

This clonotype showed up many times. The chain employs TRBV10-2 and TRBJ1-5, with 11 positions matching TRBD1. The V and J ends lost 2 bases and 2 bases, in that order; junction bases with no gene match: 14. Per germline, CDR1 WSHSY and CDR2 SAAADI. This CDR3 comprises 20 residues. The CDR3 region has the DNA TGCGCCAGCAGTGAGGGGTGGACAGGGGGCAACAGTTGGGGCAATCAGCCCCAGCATTTT. Translated: CASSEGWTGGNSWGNQPQHF.

There are a few counts of this clonotype. This sequence joins TRBV5-1 and TRBJ1-1, with a possible D match to TRBD1 (6 bases). The CDR3 runs 16 residues. V was shortened by 1 base and J by 2 bases, with 15 bases between the two germline ends. CDR1 and CDR2 from the germline V gene are SGHRS and YFSETQ. The CDR3 protein is CASSLLSGGINTEAFF. In DNA form, the CDR3 reads TGCGCCAGCAGCTTGCTTTCTGGGGGCATAAACACTGAAGCTTTCTTT. The complete variable domain, with remaining parts taken from reference TRBV5-1 and TRBJ1-1, reads KAGVTQTPRYLIKTRGQQVTLSCSPISGHRSVSWYQQTPGQGLQFLFEYFSETQRNKGNFPGRFSGRQFSNSRSEMNVSTLELGDSALYLCASSLLSGGINTEAFFGQGTRLTVV.

Many counts were recorded for this clonotype. The gene calls are TRBV24-1 and TRBJ2-5; a weak D match, TRBD1 (6 bases). The CDR3 contains 16 residues. Trimming took 2 bases from V and 3 from J, leaving 15 bases between them. CDR1 and CDR2 (germline): KGHDR, SFDVKD. In DNA form, the CDR3 reads TGTGCCACCAGTGATTCGATTTGGGCAGGGGAAGAGACCCAGTACTTC. Protein: CATSDSIWAGEETQYF.

This clonotype has a count of ten or more. The genes are TRBV7-8 and TRBJ2-7; D is ambiguous. Trimming removed 6 bases at V and 9 bases at J, with 18 bases between. The CDR3 runs 13 residues. Germline V CDR1 and CDR2: SGHVS, FQNEAQ. In nucleotides, the CDR3 is TGTGCCAGCAGGTATCTTCCCGGTAATCGGCAGTACTTC. It encodes CASRYLPGNRQYF. The full variable domain, its missing parts supplied by reference TRBV7-8 and TRBJ2-7, is GAGVSQSPRYKVAKRGQDVALRCDPISGHVSLFWYQQALGQGPEFLTYFQNEAQLDKSGLPSDRFFAERPEGSVSTLKIQRTQQEDSAVYLCASRYLPGNRQYFGPGTRLTVT.

This clonotype was observed a handful of times. The V call is TRBV6-1, the J call TRBJ2-2; 10 bases line up with TRBD1. This CDR3 region has 16 residues. The V gene's germline CDR1 is MNHNS and CDR2 SASEGT. V shed 5 bases and J 5 bases; nucleotides not matched to a gene: 8. CDR3 DNA: TGTGCCAGCAGTAGGGGACAGGGGAGAGGGACCGGGGAGCTGTTTTTT. Translation: CASSRGQGRGTGELFF.

This clonotype was counted at least ten times. The rearrangement links TRBV12-3 or TRBV12-4 to TRBJ1-1; a weak D match, TRBD1 (5 bases). Trimming stripped 10 bases from V and 6 bases from J, with 18 bases between. The CDR3 loop spans 13 amino acids. The CDR3 sequence: CATETPEGPEAFF. The CDR3 bases are TGTGCCACCGAGACACCCGAGGGGCCTGAAGCTTTCTTT.

In its sample, this clonotype was seen many times. The V gene is TRBV6-1, the J gene TRBJ2-7, with TRBD2 matching over 9 bases. After removal of 3 bases from V and 6 bases from J, the junction contained 9 bases not matched to a gene. The CDR3 spans 15 residues. Germline V CDR1 and CDR2: MNHNS, SASEGT. The CDR3: CASSEKGGRALEQYF. Here the CDR3 DNA reads TGTGCCAGCAGTGAGAAGGGCGGGAGGGCCCTCGAGCAGTACTTC.

This clonotype came up many times. The rearrangement joins TRBV6-4 to TRBJ2-2, with TRBD2 as a possible D gene (6 bases). From germline, CDR1 is MRHNA and CDR2 SNTAGT. CDR3 length: 17 residues. V dropped 6 bases and J dropped 2 bases, with 19 bases sitting between them. The CDR3 is CASRASGGGLNTGELFF. DNA for the CDR3: TGTGCCAGCAGGGCATCTGGGGGAGGCCTAAACACCGGGGAGCTGTTTTTT.

This clonotype was found many times. The rearrangement links TRBV20-1 to TRBJ2-5; D is undetermined. Germline loops: CDR1 DFQATT, CDR2 SNEGSKA (reference sequence). The CDR3 covers 11 residues. V shed 1 base and J shed 6 bases, with 6 bases lying between them. Written as DNA, the CDR3 is TGCAGTGCTAGAGGAGGACAGACCCAGTACTTC. It translates to CSARGGQTQYF.

The DNA for the CDR3 is TGTGCCAGCAGCCAATATGGGAGCTTGGTAGAGACCCAGTACTTC. Translated, it gives CASSQYGSLVETQYF. This sequence joins TRBV14 and TRBJ2-5; D perhaps matches TRBD2 (5 bases). Deletions cut 2 bases from V and 4 bases from J, with 14 bases between. Germline assignment: CDR1 SGHDN and CDR2 FVKESK. The CDR3 sequence is 15 residues long.

This chain uses TRBV27 with TRBJ1-3, with D possibly being TRBD1 (5 bases). The CDR3 runs to 16 residues. In germline, CDR1 is MNHEY, CDR2 SMNVEV (reference sequence). The ends were cut back, 3 bases at V and 1 base at J, with 13 bases in the middle. The CDR3 reads CASSFLLGGSGNTIYF. The CDR3 DNA follows: TGTGCCAGCAGTTTTCTCCTGGGGGGGTCTGGAAACACCATATATTTT.

This clonotype was seen repeatedly, ten times or more. The V and J genes are TRBV12-3 or TRBV12-4 and TRBJ1-2; tentatively, D is TRBD1 (5 bases). The CDR3 is made up of 13 amino acids. Trimming cost V 6 bases and J 4 bases, with 12 bases left between them. CDR3: CASSQQVGYGYTF. In nucleotides, the CDR3 is TGTGCCAGCAGCCAACAGGTTGGCTATGGCTACACCTTC.

The table lists this clonotype with many counts. CDR3 in DNA: TGCAGCGTTGCCGGGGTTCGTAACACTGAAGCTTTCTTT. Translation: CSVAGVRNTEAFF. The V call is TRBV29-1, the J call TRBJ1-1; D is uncertain. Germline-derived CDR1 and CDR2 are SQVTM and ANQGSEA. The CDR3 consists of 13 residues. The V end was cut by 4 bases, the J end by 2 bases, with 11 bases between.

The gene calls are TRBV12-3 or TRBV12-4 and TRBJ2-7; the match to TRBD2 covers 7 bases. V trimming: 5 bases; J trimming: 5 bases; junction bases outside the gene matches: 12. This CDR3 contains 15 residues. The CDR3, as DNA: TGTGCCAGCAGTCAGACCCGCGGGGGAGTAGACGAGCAGTACTTC. Protein product: CASSQTRGGVDEQYF.

This clonotype was recorded only once. The genes are TRBV6-1 and TRBJ2-7, with 9 nucleotides matching TRBD1. J gave up 4 bases and V 7 bases, and 8 bases lay outside the gene matches. This CDR3 has 14 residues. The germline gives CDR1 MNHNS, CDR2 SASEGT. The CDR3 is CASTKQGASYEQYF. CDR3 bases: TGTGCCAGCACTAAACAGGGGGCATCGTACGAGCAGTACTTC.

The chain joins TRBV12-3 or TRBV12-4 to TRBJ2-5; tentative D call: TRBD2 (6 bases). This CDR3 spans 15 amino acids. V was trimmed by 3 bases and J by 5 bases, leaving 16 bases between them. CDR3 protein: CASSLRTSSGETQYF. The CDR3 coding sequence is TGTGCCAGCAGTTTGAGGACGAGCAGCGGGGAGACCCAGTACTTC.

The sample holds many counts of this clonotype. The J gene is TRBJ1-1, the V gene TRBV29-1, with 9 bases that match TRBD1. Germline CDR1 and CDR2: SQVTM and ANQGSEA. The CDR3 sequence is 13 residues long. The ends lost 7 bases at V and 1 base at J; junction bases unmatched: 4. The CDR3 DNA follows: TGCAGCGGGCCGGGACAGGGGAACACTGAAGCTTTCTTT. This translates into CSGPGQGNTEAFF.

This clonotype was seen many times. Just one base apart from a much larger clone, this may be a read error. This chain uses TRBV6-1 with TRBJ1-1, with a tentative D call TRBD1 (6 bases). Trimming left V 7 bases short and J 2 bases short, with 14 bases between. The CDR3 covers 14 residues. Germline values: CDR1 MNHNS, CDR2 SASEGT. CDR3 protein: CASTCRGGNTEAFF. CDR3 DNA: TGTGCCAGCACCTGCAGGGGTGGAAACACTGAAGCTTTCTTT.

The chain combines TRBV6-1 with TRBJ2-2; the match to TRBD2 covers 8 bases. CDR3 length: 16 amino acids. V dropped 8 bases and J dropped 0; count of bases not matched to a gene: 8. Per the germline V gene, CDR1 is MNHNS and CDR2 is SASEGT. DNA of the CDR3: TGTGCCAGCGGCCGGCCAGCGGGGGCGAACACCGGGGAGCTGTTTTTT. Translation gives CASGRPAGANTGELFF.

This clonotype was detected ten times or more. The rearrangement uses TRBV30 and TRBJ1-6; no clear D. V lost 1 base and J lost 7, with 8 bases in between. Germline V gene data show CDR1 as GTSNPN and CDR2 as SVGIG (reference sequence). CDR3 size: 13 residues. The CDR3 region is CAWSGARNSPLHF. CDR3 bases: TGTGCCTGGAGTGGCGCCAGAAATTCACCCCTCCACTTT. Using reference TRBV30 and TRBJ1-6 for the parts outside the CDR3, the full variable domain is SQTIHQWPATLVQPVGSPLSLECTVEGTSNPNLYWYRQAAGRGLQLLFYSVGIGQISSEVPQNLSASRPQDRQFILSSKKLLLSDSGFYLCAWSGARNSPLHFGNGTRLTVT.

V and J are TRBV6-2 or TRBV6-3 and TRBJ2-7, with D tentatively TRBD2 (5 bases). The CDR3 contains 16 residues. Deletions cut 1 base from V and 0 bases from J, with 13 bases between. CDR1 is MNHEY, CDR2 SVGEGT, per germline. CDR3 coding DNA: TGTGCCAGCAGTTACTTCGCTGTGGGGAGCTCCTACGAGCAGTACTTC. Protein sequence: CASSYFAVGSSYEQYF.

This clonotype was seen ten or more times. The V gene is TRBV11-2, the J gene TRBJ2-4, with TRBD1 as a possible D gene (6 bases). CDR3 length equals 21 residues. CDR1 and CDR2 from the germline V gene are SGHAT and FQNNGV. The V and J ends lost 5 bases and 0 bases respectively, with 29 bases between them. The CDR3 protein is CASSPTRLGGYNSLAKNIQYF. CDR3 bases: TGTGCCAGCAGCCCCACCCGCCTAGGGGGTTATAATTCACTAGCCAAAAACATTCAGTACTTC.

This clonotype has at least ten counts. The rearrangement uses TRBV28 and TRBJ2-5, with TRBD2 identical over 7 bases. CDR1 MDHEN and CDR2 SYDVKM come from the germline V gene. This CDR3 region has 13 residues. With 10 bases clipped from V and 2 bases from J, the junction kept 7 bases outside the gene matches. The CDR3 sequence: CATQGLQQETQYF. CDR3 DNA: TGTGCCACCCAGGGACTACAACAAGAGACCCAGTACTTC.

Many counts were recorded for this clonotype. The chain links TRBV15 to TRBJ1-1, with a weak D call TRBD1 (5 bases). The CDR3 covers 13 residues. Per the germline V gene, CDR1 is LNHNV and CDR2 is YYDKDF (reference sequence). V lost 0 bases and J 10 bases, leaving 12 bases between the germline ends. The CDR3, as DNA: TGTGCCACCAGCAGAGATCAGGGCCAGGGAGCTTTCTTT. It yields the protein CATSRDQGQGAFF. The whole variable domain, remainder taken from reference TRBV15 and TRBJ1-1, is DAMVIQNPRYQVTQFGKPVTLSCSQTLNHNVMYWYQQKSSQAPKLLFHYYDKDFNNEADTPDNFQSRRPNTSFCFLDIRSPGLGDTAMYLCATSRDQGQGAFFGQGTRLTVV.

On this clonotype itself: Being one base from a much bigger clone, this may be a read error. Lacking the conserved final phenylalanine or tryptophan, this CDR3 likely reflects a read error. The genes are TRBV11-2 and TRBJ2-7, with TRBD2 identical over 8 bases. The CDR3 has 16 residues. CDR1 and CDR2 (germline): SGHAT, FQNNGV. The ends lost 3 bases at V and 1 base at J; junction bases unmatched: 8. The CDR3 is CASSFDSGKSSYEQYY. The CDR3 DNA is TGTGCCAGCAGCTTTGATAGCGGGAAATCGTCCTACGAGCAGTACTAC.

At least ten counts were recorded for this clonotype. This chain joins TRBV20-1 and TRBJ1-1; 7 bases are a match to TRBD1. Germline V CDR1 and CDR2: DFQATT, SNEGSKA (reference sequence). This CDR3 comprises 13 residues. With 5 bases clipped from V and 1 base from J, the junction kept 4 bases outside the gene matches. The CDR3 region is CSAQGQPNTEAFF. Here the CDR3 DNA reads TGCAGTGCTCAGGGACAGCCGAACACTGAAGCTTTCTTT.

In its sample, this clonotype was seen many times. The chain links TRBV4-1 to TRBJ2-7; 10 nucleotides agree with TRBD2. With V trimmed by 3 bases and J by 6 bases, 14 bases remained unmatched. This CDR3 is 17 amino acids long. Germline V CDR1 and CDR2: MGHRA, YSYEKL. The CDR3 DNA is TGCGCCAGCAGCCAGAAGGGACTTAGCGGGGGGCTTGGCGAGCAGTACTTC. This sequence encodes CASSQKGLSGGLGEQYF.

This clonotype was picked up many times. The chain recombines TRBV20-1 with TRBJ2-7; D is possibly TRBD2 (6 bases). The CDR3 is 14 amino acids. The V gene lost 3 bases and the J gene lost 2 bases, with 14 bases spanning the gap. Looked up from germline, CDR1 is DFQATT and CDR2 is SNEGSKA (reference sequence). This chain's CDR3 is CSASGPGLTYEQYF. Written as DNA, the CDR3 is TGCAGTGCTAGCGGGCCGGGACTCACCTACGAGCAGTACTTC.

This clonotype came up many times. The chain has TRBV20-1 and TRBJ2-2; D ambiguous. The CDR3 has 11 amino acids. The germline CDR1 and CDR2 sequences are DFQATT and SNEGSKA (reference sequence). The CDR3 bases are TGCGGACCAACAAACACCGGGGAGCTGTTTTTT. Its protein is CGPTNTGELFF.

Ten or more counts support this clonotype. Written as DNA, the CDR3 is TGTGCCAGCAGTTACTCGATGGAGACCCAGTACTTC. Its translation is CASSYSMETQYF. The V and J genes are TRBV6-5 and TRBJ2-5; D uncertain. The germline V gene has CDR1 MNHEY and CDR2 SVGAGI. The CDR3 spans 12 residues. Between the trimmed V and J ends, which lost 0 bases and 5 bases, there was a span of 4 bases.